Within the sample, the clone carrying this T cell receptor beta chain is medium-sized. Its target is unknown. The data originate from a study of T cell repertoires in aging, cancer and after chemotherapy. About the study: The full dataset contained approximately 9.6 million TCR reads. Study-level points and caveats: Compared with age-matched healthy donors, untreated hematological or solid cancer patients showed higher blood TCR clonality. Median generation probability rose over the chemotherapy interval in each cancer cohort, suggesting rebound thymic output. In healthy donors, age-related TCR diversity loss mainly reflected lost richness.

This CDR3 is built from 15 residues. V was clipped by 3 bases and J by 0 bases, with 9 bases between them. Amplification of TCR beta used genomic DNA extracted from peripheral blood. TRB rearrangements spanning V, D and J were amplified using mixed TRB-A/B primers. TCRdb reanalysed the multiplex PCR reads using MiXCR and keeps one entry per CDR3 protein. The sample has 6,500 to 9,500 distinct CDR3 sequences; more than 20% are singletons. The specimen was blood. The chain combines TRBV12-3 or TRBV12-4 with TRBJ2-1, with unresolved D. This receptor was taken from a human donor with a blood cancer. Here the CDR3 reads CASSLGGSSYNEQFF. DNA of the CDR3: TGTGCCAGCAGTTTGGGCGGTAGCTCCTACAATGAGCAGTTCTTC.